These 9 T cell receptor beta chains share one sample of origin, sequenced in a study of T cell responses to AZD1222 COVID-19 vaccine. Generated by immunoSEQ multiplex PCR, the TCRdb table keeps only in-frame clones and is missing some. Of some 150,000 clones listed, about 89% are singletons. Sequencing was performed on peripheral blood, taken on day 0 of AZD1222 vaccination. The source is an adult in good health.

The V call is TRBV5-1, the J call TRBJ2-1; TRBD2 matches 9 bases. The V and J ends lost 0 bases and 4 bases, in that order; junction bases with no gene match: 5. The CDR3 covers 16 residues. The germline V gene has CDR1 SGHRS and CDR2 YFSETQ. CDR3 coding DNA: TGCGCCAGCAGCTTGGCCTCCGGACTAGCGTACAATGAGCAGTTCTTC. This translates into CASSLASGLAYNEQFF.

The chain employs TRBV5-5 and TRBJ1-1, with a tentative D call TRBD1 (5 bases). Looked up from germline, CDR1 is SGHKS and CDR2 is YYEKEE (reference sequence). The V gene lost 2 bases and the J gene lost 0 bases, with 8 bases spanning the gap. The CDR3 runs to 14 residues. CDR3 region: CASSLPGLNTEAFF. CDR3 sequence (DNA): TGTGCCAGCAGCTTACCAGGGTTGAACACTGAAGCTTTCTTT.

The chain employs TRBV14 and TRBJ1-3; D not certain. The CDR3 spans 16 residues. Per germline, CDR1 SGHDN and CDR2 FVKESK. The V gene lost 0 bases and the J gene lost 0 bases, with 9 bases spanning the gap. The CDR3 sequence is CASSQDLGRSGNTIYF. CDR3 nucleotide sequence: TGTGCCAGCAGCCAAGACCTGGGTCGCTCTGGAAACACCATATATTTT.

Worth noting for this clone: Germline is not matched at one junction end, which may reflect a read error. This chain connects TRBV6-5 to TRBJ2-7; TRBD1 agrees at 8 bases. Per the germline V gene, CDR1 is MNHEY and CDR2 is SVGAGI. The CDR3 length is 12 residues. CDR3 residues: CASSSYPGQERF. In nucleotides, the CDR3 is TGTGCCAGCAGTTCGTATCCGGGACAGGAACGATTC.

There are a few counts of this clone. The rearrangement uses TRBV5-6 and TRBJ2-2, with D uncertain. V was cut by 4 bases and J by 7 bases, with 11 bases left in between. There are 13 residues in the CDR3. Germline assignment: CDR1 SGHDT and CDR2 YYEEEE. The CDR3 DNA reads as TGTGCCAGCAGCCGAGAGAGAATCGGGGAGCTGTTTTTT. Residues: CASSRERIGELFF.

The genes are TRBV5-4 and TRBJ2-3, with D tentatively TRBD2 (5 bases). The CDR3 is 13 residues long. V lost 4 bases to trimming and J lost 4 bases, with 10 bases between them. Germline values: CDR1 SGHNT, CDR2 YYREEE (reference sequence). The DNA for the CDR3 is TGTGCCAGCAGCCGAGCGCGGGCAGATACGCAGTATTTT. It codes for CASSRARADTQYF.

The rearrangement links TRBV3-1 (or the pseudogene TRBV3-2) to TRBJ2-7, with D perhaps matching TRBD1 (6 bases). CDR3 length equals 13 residues. The ends were cut back, 4 bases at V and 4 bases at J, with 11 bases in the middle. Germline lookup yields CDR1 LGHDT and CDR2 YNNKEL (reference sequence). CDR3 amino acids: CASSPGQPYEQYF. The CDR3 nucleotides read TGTGCCAGCAGCCCCGGACAGCCGTACGAGCAGTACTTC.

The chain uses TRBV12-3 or TRBV12-4 and TRBJ1-3; unclear D gene. The CDR3 contains 11 residues. V was clipped by 4 bases and J by 4 bases, with 2 bases between them. CDR3 loop: CASSSGNTIYF. In DNA, the CDR3 is TGTGCCAGCAGTTCCGGAAACACCATATATTTT.

This clone appeared a single time. In DNA, the CDR3 is TGTGCCAGCAGTCATCCGGGACAGCAAGAGACCCAGTACTTC. This translates into CASSHPGQQETQYF. The chain carries TRBV6-2 or TRBV6-3 and TRBJ2-5, with 7 positions matching TRBD1. This CDR3 has 14 amino acids. The germline V gene has CDR1 MNHEY and CDR2 SVGEGT. With V trimmed by 5 bases and J by 2 bases, 5 bases remained unmatched.